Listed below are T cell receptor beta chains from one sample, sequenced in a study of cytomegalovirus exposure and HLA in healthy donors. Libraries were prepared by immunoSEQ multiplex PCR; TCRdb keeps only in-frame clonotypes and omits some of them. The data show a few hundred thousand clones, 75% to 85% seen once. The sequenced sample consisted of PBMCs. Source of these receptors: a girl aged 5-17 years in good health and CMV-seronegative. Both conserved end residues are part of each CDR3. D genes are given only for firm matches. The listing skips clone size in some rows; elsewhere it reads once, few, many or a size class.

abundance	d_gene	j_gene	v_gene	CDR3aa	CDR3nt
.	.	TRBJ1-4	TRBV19	CASSIARRSTNEKLFF	TGTGCCAGTAGTATAGCTCGCAGATCAACTAATGAAAAACTGTTTTTT
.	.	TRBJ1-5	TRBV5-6	CASSLGLGQANQPQHF	TGTGCCAGCAGCTTGGGGCTCGGCCAGGCCAATCAGCCCCAGCATTTT
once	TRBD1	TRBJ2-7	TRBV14	CASSPRTGVINEQYF	TGTGCCAGCAGCCCAAGGACAGGGGTAATTAACGAGCAGTACTTC
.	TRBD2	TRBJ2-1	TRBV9	CASSVGGRSANEQFF	TGTGCCAGCAGCGTCGGCGGGAGGTCCGCCAATGAGCAGTTCTTC
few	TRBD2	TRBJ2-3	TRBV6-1	CASSESGGSIDTQYF	TGTGCCAGCAGTGAGAGCGGGGGGAGTATAGATACGCAGTATTTT
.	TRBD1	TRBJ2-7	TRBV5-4	CASSSTGSEQYF	TGTGCCAGCAGCTCGACAGGGAGCGAGCAGTACTTC
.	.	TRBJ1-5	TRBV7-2	CASSFYNQPQHF	TGTGCCAGCAGCTTTTACAATCAGCCCCAGCATTTT
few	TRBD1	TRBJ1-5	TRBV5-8	CASSYQGGQPQHF	TGTGCCAGCAGCTACCAAGGGGGCCAGCCCCAGCATTTT
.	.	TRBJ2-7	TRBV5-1	CASKGDTSYEQYF	TGCGCCAGCAAGGGGGACACCAGCTACGAGCAGTACTTC
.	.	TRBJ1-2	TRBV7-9	CSSSRITGLHDYGYTF	TGTTCCAGCAGCCGCATTACAGGGTTACATGACTATGGCTACACCTTC
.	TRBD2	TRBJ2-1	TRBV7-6	CASSLRPQTSGSYNEQFF	TGTGCCAGCAGCTTAAGACCACAGACTAGCGGCTCCTACAATGAGCAGTTCTTC
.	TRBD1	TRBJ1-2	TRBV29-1	CSVDNRGVLSYGYTF	TGCAGCGTTGACAACAGGGGGGTCCTTTCATATGGCTACACCTTC
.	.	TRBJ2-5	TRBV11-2	CASSLDPRQAQYF	TGTGCCAGCAGCTTAGATCCTCGACAGGCCCAGTACTTC
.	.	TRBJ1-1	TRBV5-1	CASSPDMGMNTEAFF	TGCGCCAGCAGCCCCGACATGGGCATGAACACTGAAGCTTTCTTT
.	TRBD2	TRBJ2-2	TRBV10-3	CAISDRSRTSGNTGELFF	TGTGCCATCAGTGACCGGAGTAGGACTAGCGGTAACACCGGGGAGCTGTTTTTT
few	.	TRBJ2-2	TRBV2	CAGYRVGTGELFF	TGTGCCGGATACAGGGTTGGCACCGGGGAGCTGTTTTTT
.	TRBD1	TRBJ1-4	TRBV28	CASSYVLLDRGRLRSEKLFF	TGTGCCAGCAGCTACGTACTATTAGACAGGGGGCGTTTGAGGAGTGAAAAACTGTTTTTT
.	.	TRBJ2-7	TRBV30	CAWSVSGYEQYF	TGTGCCTGGAGTGTGTCGGGCTACGAGCAGTACTTC
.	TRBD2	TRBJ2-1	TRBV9	CASSTYGLAGGYNEQFF	TGTGCCAGCAGCACCTATGGACTAGCGGGAGGGTACAATGAGCAGTTCTTC
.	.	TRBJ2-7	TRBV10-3	CAISGGQGFYEQYF	TGTGCCATCAGTGGAGGTCAGGGGTTCTACGAGCAGTACTTC
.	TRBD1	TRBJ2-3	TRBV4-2	CASSQGPPGQGAADTQYF	TGTGCCAGCAGCCAAGGACCTCCGGGACAGGGGGCCGCAGATACGCAGTATTTT
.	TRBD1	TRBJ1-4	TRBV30	CAWSSRTGYTATNEKLFF	TGTGCCTGGAGTAGCAGGACAGGATATACGGCAACTAATGAAAAACTGTTTTTT
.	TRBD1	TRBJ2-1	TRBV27	CASRPLQGASYNEQFF	TGTGCCAGCCGGCCCTTGCAGGGGGCCTCCTACAATGAGCAGTTCTTC
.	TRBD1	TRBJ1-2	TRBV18	CASSLRVGGDYGYTF	TGTGCCAGCTCTCTACGGGTAGGGGGCGACTATGGCTACACCTTC
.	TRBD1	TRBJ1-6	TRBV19	CASSGTGNSPLHF	TGTGCCAGTAGTGGGACAGGGAATTCACCCCTCCACTTT
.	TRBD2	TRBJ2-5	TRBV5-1	CASSVLAGDFQETQYF	TGCGCCAGCAGCGTTTTAGCGGGGGACTTCCAAGAGACCCAGTACTTC
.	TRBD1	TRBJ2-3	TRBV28	CASTRRDRVTDTQYF	TGTGCCAGCACGCGACGGGACAGGGTTACAGATACGCAGTATTTT
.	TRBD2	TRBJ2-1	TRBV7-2	CASSWGGDYNEQFF	TGTGCCAGCAGCTGGGGGGGGGACTACAATGAGCAGTTCTTC
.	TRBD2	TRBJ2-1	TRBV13	CASSLSSSGTYNEQFF	TGTGCCAGCAGCTTGAGTTCTAGCGGGACCTACAATGAGCAGTTCTTC
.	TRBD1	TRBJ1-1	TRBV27	CASSFRTGIHTEAFF	TGTGCCAGCAGTTTCCGGACAGGCATACACACTGAAGCTTTCTTT
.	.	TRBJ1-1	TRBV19	CASSSRDSMNTEAFF	TGTGCCAGTAGTAGTCGAGACAGTATGAACACTGAAGCTTTCTTT
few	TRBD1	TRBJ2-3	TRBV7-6	CASSKDAGGQYF	TGTGCCAGCAGCAAAGACGCAGGGGGGCAGTATTTT
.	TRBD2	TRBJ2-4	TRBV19	CASSTGGVTLVKNIQYF	TGTGCCAGTAGTACTGGGGGGGTGACTCTGGTCAAAAACATTCAGTACTTC
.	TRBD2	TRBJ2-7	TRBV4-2	CASSQERGGSYEQYF	TGTGCCAGCAGCCAAGAGCGGGGGGGTTCCTACGAGCAGTACTTC
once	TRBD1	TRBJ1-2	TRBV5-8	CASSPDRAWGYGYTF	TGTGCCAGCAGCCCTGACAGGGCTTGGGGCTATGGCTACACCTTC
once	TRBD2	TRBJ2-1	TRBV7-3	CASSSSGGTYNEQFF	TGTGCCAGCAGCTCGTCGGGAGGGACTTACAATGAGCAGTTCTTC
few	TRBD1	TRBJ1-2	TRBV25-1	CASSESQGQRYYGYTF	TGTGCCAGCAGTGAATCACAGGGGCAGAGGTACTATGGCTACACCTTC
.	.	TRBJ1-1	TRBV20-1	CSVFSTSGAFF	TGCAGTGTCTTCTCGACGTCCGGGGCTTTCTTT
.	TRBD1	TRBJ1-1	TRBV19	CASRQGQGPTEAFF	TGTGCCAGTAGACAAGGACAGGGGCCCACTGAAGCTTTCTTT
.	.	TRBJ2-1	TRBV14	CASSHDTNEQFF	TGTGCCAGCAGCCATGACACCAATGAGCAGTTCTTC
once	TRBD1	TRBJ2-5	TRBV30	CAWRVGQGSETQYF	TGTGCCTGGAGGGTCGGACAGGGATCGGAGACCCAGTACTTC
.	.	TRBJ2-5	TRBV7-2	CASSFGGQETQYF	TGTGCCAGCAGCTTTGGGGGGCAAGAGACCCAGTACTTC
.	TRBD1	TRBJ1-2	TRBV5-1	CASSLSTGGQANYGYTF	TGCGCCAGCAGCTTATCGACAGGAGGACAGGCCAACTATGGCTACACCTTC
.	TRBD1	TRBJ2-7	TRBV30	CATDRGERYEQYF	TGCGCCACAGACAGGGGGGAGAGGTACGAGCAGTACTTC
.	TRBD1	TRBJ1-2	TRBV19	CASTRSGQNYGYTF	TGTGCCAGTACCCGATCGGGACAGAACTATGGCTACACCTTC
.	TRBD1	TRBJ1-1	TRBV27	CASRTGGDARNTEAFF	TGTGCCAGCCGGACAGGGGGCGATGCTCGGAACACTGAAGCTTTCTTT
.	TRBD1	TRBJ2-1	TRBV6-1	CASSPTGTGNNEQFF	TGTGCCAGCAGTCCGACAGGGACGGGGAACAATGAGCAGTTCTTC
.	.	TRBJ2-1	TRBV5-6	CASSLTGGEQFF	TGTGCCAGCAGCTTGACGGGTGGTGAGCAGTTCTTC
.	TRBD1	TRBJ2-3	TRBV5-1	CASSLRTGIVPDTQYF	TGCGCCAGCAGCTTGAGGACAGGCATTGTGCCAGATACGCAGTATTTT
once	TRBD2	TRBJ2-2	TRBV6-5	CATQREGGGRGELFF	TGTGCCACACAACGGGAGGGAGGAGGTAGAGGGGAGCTGTTTTTT
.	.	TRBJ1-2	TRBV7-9	CASSRAVHHYGYTF	TGTGCCAGCAGCCGCGCCGTCCACCACTATGGCTACACCTTC
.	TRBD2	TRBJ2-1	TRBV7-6	CASSPTPSGMGEQFF	TGTGCCAGCAGCCCCACCCCTAGCGGGATGGGTGAGCAGTTCTTC
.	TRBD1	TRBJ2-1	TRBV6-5	CASSYGSDRGYEQFF	TGTGCCAGCAGTTACGGGTCTGACAGGGGCTATGAGCAGTTCTTC